This is a list of T cell receptor beta chains from one sample in a study of technical replicates of blood from several donors. Clones were read by immunoSEQ multiplex PCR, and TCRdb kept only the in-frame ones, dropping some. The sample holds roughly 62,000 clones, approximately 94% seen once. The specimen was PBMCs. The source is a human donor in good health. Some clones in this sample may be carry-over from other donors' samples. The CDR3 runs from the conserved cysteine through the conserved F or W. Each record gives: CDR3 protein, CDR3 DNA, V gene, J gene, clone size, D gene. The D gene is left open where the match is weak. The listing skips clone size in some rows; elsewhere it reads once, few, many or a size class.

cdr3_aa: CASSLTAGDYGYTF
cdr3_nt: TGTGCCAGCAGCTTGACCGCGGGGGACTATGGCTACACCTTC
v_call: TRBV7-2
j_call: TRBJ1-2
clone_size: NA
d_call: NA

cdr3_aa: CASTLGRNTEAFF
cdr3_nt: TGCGCCAGCACCCTAGGCCGGAACACTGAAGCTTTCTTT
v_call: TRBV4-1
j_call: TRBJ1-1
clone_size: NA
d_call: NA

cdr3_aa: CASSQGEGHWNTEAFF
cdr3_nt: TGTGCCAGCAGCCAAGGTGAAGGACATTGGAACACTGAAGCTTTCTTT
v_call: TRBV5-6
j_call: TRBJ1-1
clone_size: NA
d_call: NA

cdr3_aa: CASSQDRTARSPKNIQYF
cdr3_nt: TGTGCCAGCAGCCAAGATCGTACGGCTAGGAGCCCCAAAAACATTCAGTACTTC
v_call: TRBV4-2
j_call: TRBJ2-4
clone_size: NA
d_call: NA

cdr3_aa: CASSLALAGVGETQYF
cdr3_nt: TGTGCCAGCAGCTTAGCCCTAGCGGGAGTGGGGGAGACCCAGTACTTC
v_call: TRBV7-2
j_call: TRBJ2-5
clone_size: NA
d_call: TRBD2

cdr3_aa: CASGLVTSGSWDTQYF
cdr3_nt: TGTGCTAGTGGTTTGGTTACTAGCGGGAGTTGGGATACGCAGTATTTT
v_call: TRBV12-5
j_call: TRBJ2-3
clone_size: NA
d_call: TRBD2

cdr3_aa: CASSSGSSGANVLTF
cdr3_nt: TGTGCCAGCAGCTCAGGTAGCTCTGGGGCCAACGTCCTGACTTTC
v_call: TRBV5-4
j_call: TRBJ2-6
clone_size: NA
d_call: NA

cdr3_aa: CASSQDLAGGETQYF
cdr3_nt: TGTGCCAGCAGCCAAGACCTGGCGGGAGGGGAGACCCAGTACTTC
v_call: TRBV4-2
j_call: TRBJ2-5
clone_size: NA
d_call: TRBD2

cdr3_aa: CASSDSEGGELFF
cdr3_nt: TGTGCCAGCAGTGACTCGGAGGGCGGGGAGCTGTTTTTT
v_call: TRBV6-4
j_call: TRBJ2-2
clone_size: NA
d_call: NA

cdr3_aa: CASSESAGADYGYTF
cdr3_nt: TGTGCCAGCAGTGAGTCCGCGGGGGCGGACTATGGCTACACCTTC
v_call: TRBV6-4
j_call: TRBJ1-2
clone_size: NA
d_call: NA

cdr3_aa: CASSVGVAGGQETQYF
cdr3_nt: TGTGCCAGCAGCGTAGGGGTAGCGGGGGGACAAGAGACCCAGTACTTC
v_call: TRBV9
j_call: TRBJ2-5
clone_size: once
d_call: TRBD2

cdr3_aa: CASSQAERGGQETQYF
cdr3_nt: TGCGCCAGCAGCCAAGCCGAGCGGGGGGGGCAGGAGACCCAGTACTTC
v_call: TRBV4-3
j_call: TRBJ2-5
clone_size: NA
d_call: TRBD2

cdr3_aa: CAWSPPGLVNEQFF
cdr3_nt: TGTGCCTGGAGTCCCCCTGGCCTAGTCAATGAGCAGTTCTTC
v_call: TRBV30
j_call: TRBJ2-1
clone_size: NA
d_call: NA

cdr3_aa: CASSDAGGTRGETQYF
cdr3_nt: TGTGCCAGCAGTGACGCAGGGGGGACTAGAGGAGAGACCCAGTACTTC
v_call: TRBV2
j_call: TRBJ2-5
clone_size: NA
d_call: NA

cdr3_aa: CASSLAGGPGDTQYF
cdr3_nt: TGTGCCAGCAGCTTGGCGGGAGGGCCTGGAGATACGCAGTATTTT
v_call: TRBV5-4
j_call: TRBJ2-3
clone_size: NA
d_call: TRBD2

cdr3_aa: CASGQGGTYEQYF
cdr3_nt: TGTGCCTCTGGACAGGGGGGGACCTACGAGCAGTACTTC
v_call: TRBV10-3
j_call: TRBJ2-7
clone_size: once
d_call: TRBD1

cdr3_aa: CASSQEPEIGGELFF
cdr3_nt: TGCGCCAGCAGCCAAGAACCGGAGATTGGCGGGGAGCTGTTTTTT
v_call: TRBV4-3
j_call: TRBJ2-2
clone_size: NA
d_call: NA

cdr3_aa: CASSYGIGKLFF
cdr3_nt: TGTGCCAGCAGCTACGGGATCGGAAAACTGTTTTTT
v_call: TRBV7-2
j_call: TRBJ1-4
clone_size: NA
d_call: NA

cdr3_aa: CASSLGHVNTEAFF
cdr3_nt: TGTGCCAGCAGCTTGGGGCACGTGAACACTGAAGCTTTCTTT
v_call: TRBV5-6
j_call: TRBJ1-1
clone_size: once
d_call: NA

cdr3_aa: CASSLRQGISGGYTF
cdr3_nt: TGTGCCAGCAGCTTAAGACAGGGAATCTCCGGTGGCTACACCTTC
v_call: TRBV7-9
j_call: TRBJ1-2
clone_size: NA
d_call: TRBD1

cdr3_aa: CASNNPGGEQYF
cdr3_nt: TGTGCCAGCAATAACCCCGGAGGTGAGCAGTACTTC
v_call: TRBV7-2
j_call: TRBJ2-7
clone_size: NA
d_call: NA

cdr3_aa: CASSWGGTGTINEQFF
cdr3_nt: TGTGCCAGTAGCTGGGGGGGGACAGGGACCATCAATGAGCAGTTCTTC
v_call: TRBV19
j_call: TRBJ2-1
clone_size: NA
d_call: TRBD1

cdr3_aa: CASSQDLVGSGAYEQYF
cdr3_nt: TGCGCCAGCAGCCAAGATCTGGTCGGTAGCGGGGCCTACGAGCAGTACTTC
v_call: TRBV4-3
j_call: TRBJ2-7
clone_size: NA
d_call: TRBD2

cdr3_aa: CASSPTGNDGYTF
cdr3_nt: TGTGCCAGCAGTCCGACAGGGAACGATGGCTACACCTTC
v_call: TRBV2
j_call: TRBJ1-2
clone_size: NA
d_call: TRBD1

cdr3_aa: CATSRGTSGGSSYNEQFF
cdr3_nt: TGTGCCACCAGCAGAGGGACTAGCGGGGGGAGCTCCTACAATGAGCAGTTCTTC
v_call: TRBV15
j_call: TRBJ2-1
clone_size: once
d_call: TRBD2

cdr3_aa: CASSQSGQGIQPQHF
cdr3_nt: TGTGCCAGCAGCCAATCAGGTCAGGGCATTCAGCCCCAGCATTTT
v_call: TRBV16
j_call: TRBJ1-5
clone_size: NA
d_call: NA

cdr3_aa: CASSQDRSRGEKLFF
cdr3_nt: TGTGCCAGCAGCCAAGATAGGAGCAGAGGTGAAAAACTGTTTTTT
v_call: TRBV14
j_call: TRBJ1-4
clone_size: NA
d_call: NA

cdr3_aa: CASSVGTGAADTQYF
cdr3_nt: TGTGCCAGCAGTGTCGGGACAGGGGCGGCAGATACGCAGTATTTT
v_call: TRBV25-1
j_call: TRBJ2-3
clone_size: NA
d_call: TRBD1

cdr3_aa: CASSAYQGANTEAFF
cdr3_nt: TGTGCCAGCAGCGCCTATCAGGGGGCGAACACTGAAGCTTTCTTT
v_call: TRBV7-7
j_call: TRBJ1-1
clone_size: NA
d_call: TRBD1

cdr3_aa: CASSWDGGGTNEKLFF
cdr3_nt: TGCGCCAGCAGCTGGGACGGGGGAGGGACTAATGAAAAACTGTTTTTT
v_call: TRBV5-1
j_call: TRBJ1-4
clone_size: NA
d_call: NA

cdr3_aa: CASSFSPGQYGYTF
cdr3_nt: TGCGCCAGCAGCTTTTCTCCAGGACAATATGGCTACACCTTC
v_call: TRBV5-1
j_call: TRBJ1-2
clone_size: NA
d_call: NA

cdr3_aa: CASSPNSFNEQFF
cdr3_nt: TGTGCCAGCAGCCCGAACTCCTTCAATGAGCAGTTCTTC
v_call: TRBV7-2
j_call: TRBJ2-1
clone_size: NA
d_call: NA

cdr3_aa: CASTGGETQYF
cdr3_nt: TGTGCCAGCACCGGGGGAGAGACCCAGTACTTC
v_call: TRBV7-9
j_call: TRBJ2-5
clone_size: NA
d_call: NA

cdr3_aa: CASSFTRPGLAGAGDTQYF
cdr3_nt: TGTGCCAGCAGCTTTACACGGCCGGGACTAGCGGGGGCGGGGGATACGCAGTATTTT
v_call: TRBV7-3
j_call: TRBJ2-3
clone_size: NA
d_call: TRBD2

cdr3_aa: CAWRGGDGYTF
cdr3_nt: TGTGCCTGGAGAGGGGGGGATGGCTACACCTTC
v_call: TRBV30
j_call: TRBJ1-2
clone_size: NA
d_call: NA

cdr3_aa: CASSPDRYTGELFF
cdr3_nt: TGTGCCAGCAGCCCCGACAGATACACCGGGGAGCTGTTTTTT
v_call: TRBV7-6
j_call: TRBJ2-2
clone_size: NA
d_call: NA

cdr3_aa: CASSQTGRFTGELFF
cdr3_nt: TGTGCCAGCAGTCAGACAGGGCGATTCACCGGGGAGCTGTTTTTT
v_call: TRBV11-1
j_call: TRBJ2-2
clone_size: NA
d_call: TRBD1

cdr3_aa: CASSVGAGGGGDTQYF
cdr3_nt: TGTGCCAGCAGCGTCGGAGCGGGGGGCGGAGGAGATACGCAGTATTTT
v_call: TRBV9
j_call: TRBJ2-3
clone_size: NA
d_call: TRBD2

cdr3_aa: CASSLGGPHTGEQYF
cdr3_nt: TGTGCCAGCAGCTTAGGCGGGCCCCATACAGGGGAGCAGTACTTC
v_call: TRBV7-2
j_call: TRBJ2-7
clone_size: NA
d_call: NA

cdr3_aa: CATSRGGPGNEQFF
cdr3_nt: TGTGCCACCAGCAGAGGGGGGCCTGGGAATGAGCAGTTCTTC
v_call: TRBV15
j_call: TRBJ2-1
clone_size: NA
d_call: NA

cdr3_aa: CASSLRLAGVYEQFF
cdr3_nt: TGTGCCAGCAGCCTAAGACTAGCGGGAGTGTATGAGCAGTTCTTC
v_call: TRBV9
j_call: TRBJ2-1
clone_size: NA
d_call: TRBD2

cdr3_aa: CASSETGDGLETQYF
cdr3_nt: TGTGCCAGCAGCGAAACAGGGGATGGTTTGGAGACCCAGTACTTC
v_call: TRBV9
j_call: TRBJ2-5
clone_size: NA
d_call: TRBD1

cdr3_aa: CAWGKGHFNTGELFF
cdr3_nt: TGTGCCTGGGGGAAGGGACATTTCAACACCGGGGAGCTGTTTTTT
v_call: TRBV30
j_call: TRBJ2-2
clone_size: NA
d_call: NA

cdr3_aa: CASSRGGLAGTETQYF
cdr3_nt: TGTGCCAGCAGCCGGGGAGGACTAGCGGGGACGGAGACCCAGTACTTC
v_call: TRBV7-3
j_call: TRBJ2-5
clone_size: once
d_call: TRBD2

cdr3_aa: CASSLGAGFSTDTQYF
cdr3_nt: TGTGCCAGCAGCCTGGGAGCGGGTTTTAGCACAGATACGCAGTATTTT
v_call: TRBV7-2
j_call: TRBJ2-3
clone_size: NA
d_call: NA

cdr3_aa: CASSMVGQGIEKLFF
cdr3_nt: TGTGCCAGTAGTATGGTGGGACAGGGTATTGAAAAACTGTTTTTT
v_call: TRBV19
j_call: TRBJ1-4
clone_size: once
d_call: TRBD1

cdr3_aa: CASSLGLAVETQYF
cdr3_nt: TGCGCCAGCAGCTTGGGGTTAGCAGTCGAGACCCAGTACTTC
v_call: TRBV5-1
j_call: TRBJ2-5
clone_size: NA
d_call: NA

cdr3_aa: CASSPARGRGYTF
cdr3_nt: TGTGCCAGCAGCCCCGCAAGGGGCCGTGGCTACACCTTC
v_call: TRBV7-2
j_call: TRBJ1-2
clone_size: NA
d_call: NA

cdr3_aa: CASTAERGRTEAFF
cdr3_nt: TGTGCCAGCACCGCGGAAAGGGGTCGCACTGAAGCTTTCTTT
v_call: TRBV7-2
j_call: TRBJ1-1
clone_size: NA
d_call: NA

cdr3_aa: CASSLMGAGTATQGYTF
cdr3_nt: TGTGCCAGCAGCTTAATGGGCGCGGGAACCGCTACCCAGGGCTACACCTTC
v_call: TRBV7-2
j_call: TRBJ1-2
clone_size: NA
d_call: NA